This TCR beta chain came from a study of blood T cell repertoires in COVID-19. Study background: In each case, the material was cDNA or gDNA derived from T cells, B-cell-depleted T cells, or PBMCs.

V lost 1 base to trimming and J lost 7 bases; unmatched junction nucleotides: 7. This CDR3 has 15 residues. Per germline, CDR1 LGHNA and CDR2 YNFKEQ. In the original workflow: Amplification of reference gene primers provided the estimated nucleated cell counts. The repertoire was sequenced with immunoSEQ multiplex PCR; TCRdb's copy has only in-frame clones and lacks some. D and trimming come from the DNA, and the V and J calls and clone size come from that table. The repertoire holds approximately 390,000 clones, with about 87% as singletons. Participants were aged about 18 to 89 years, lived in 25 or so US areas, and enrolled virtually. Donors in Cohort 3 counted as recovered after two negative PCRs, clearance, or symptom resolution.

Sequences were obtained from PBMCs or T cells enriched from blood (not recorded which). The clonotype comes from a woman aged 45-65 years who had recovered from COVID-19. The V gene is TRBV4-2, the J gene TRBJ1-2, with 9 bases lining up with TRBD1. The CDR3 spells CASSQGTGVGGGYTF. CDR3 coding DNA: TGTGCCAGCAGCCAAGGGACAGGGGTAGGGGGTGGCTACACCTTC.